These T cell receptor beta chains were read from a single sample in a study of Graves' ophthalmopathy and Graves' hyperthyroidism. Via MiXCR, TCRdb re-called the multiplex PCR reads, giving one row per CDR3 protein. Altogether a few hundred thousand distinct CDR3 sequences are present, roughly 39% being singletons, with the ten largest covering over 3.5%. Material: peripheral blood or thyroid tissue (not recorded which). These receptors all stem from an adult man with Graves' hyperthyroidism. CDR3s include the opening cysteine and the closing phenylalanine or tryptophan. A D gene is named only where the DNA matches it firmly. Only part of the rows carry a size: once, few, many, or a class if the clone is expanded.

CSVVRANTEAFF TGCAGCGTTGTTAGAGCGAACACTGAAGCTTTCTTT many TRBV29-1 NA TRBJ1-1
CASSLRPRGDYGYTF TGTGCCAGCAGCTTACGCCCTAGGGGTGACTATGGCTACACCTTC many TRBV7-8 NA TRBJ1-2
CASGFLLAGEAFF TGTGCCAGCGGTTTCCTCCTGGCCGGTGAAGCTTTCTTT NA TRBV2 NA TRBJ1-1
CASSPGTLNQPQHF TGCGCCAGCAGCCCTGGGACATTAAATCAGCCCCAGCATTTT few TRBV5-1 NA TRBJ1-5
CSARRIRQGTGGDTIYF TGCAGTGCTCGACGTATAAGACAGGGAACAGGTGGAGACACCATATATTTT NA TRBV20-1 TRBD1 TRBJ1-3
CASRATGVGEQYF TGTGCCAGCAGAGCTACAGGGGTGGGCGAGCAGTACTTC many TRBV6-5 TRBD1 TRBJ2-7
CASSSGTRGETQYF TGTGCCAGCAGCTCCGGGACTAGGGGAGAGACCCAGTACTTC many TRBV7-8 TRBD2 TRBJ2-5
CAISEPSANNEQFF TGTGCCATCAGTGAGCCTAGCGCAAACAATGAGCAGTTCTTC few TRBV10-3 NA TRBJ2-1
CASSYGVGGYEQYF TGTGCCAGCAGTTACGGTGTAGGAGGCTACGAGCAGTACTTC many TRBV6-5 NA TRBJ2-7
CASRKDRHSNQPQHF TGTGCCAGCAGAAAAGACCGGCATAGCAATCAGCCCCAGCATTTT many TRBV7-8 NA TRBJ1-5
CASSGPGTFNSPLHF TGTGCCAGCAGCGGGCCAGGGACTTTTAATTCACCCCTCCACTTT NA TRBV9 NA TRBJ1-6
CASSLDPSGGNEQFF TGTGCCAGCAGCTTAGATCCTAGCGGGGGCAATGAGCAGTTCTTC NA TRBV11-2 TRBD2 TRBJ2-1
CASRRQGALTDTQYF TGTGCCAGTAGGAGACAGGGGGCATTGACAGATACGCAGTATTTT NA TRBV19 TRBD1 TRBJ2-3
CASSLEQGDSPLHF TGCGCCAGCAGCTTGGAACAGGGAGATTCACCCCTCCACTTT NA TRBV5-1 NA TRBJ1-6
CASSLVPLTYEQYF TGTGCCAGCAGTTTAGTGCCGCTGACCTACGAGCAGTACTTC many TRBV12-3/TRBV12-4 NA TRBJ2-7
CASSRNTGTEGYGYTF TGCGCCAGCAGCAGAAACACCGGGACAGAAGGCTATGGCTACACCTTC few TRBV5-1 TRBD1 TRBJ1-2
CASSHESSGNTIYF TGTGCCAGCAGCCACGAGAGCTCTGGAAACACCATATATTTT few TRBV3-1 NA TRBJ1-3
CASSAGLAGGQYF TGTGCCAGCAGCGCAGGGTTAGCGGGGGGCCAATACTTC NA TRBV9 TRBD2 TRBJ2-7
CSFQQGSATYGYTF TGCAGCTTCCAACAGGGGTCGGCAACCTATGGCTACACCTTC NA TRBV29-1 TRBD1 TRBJ1-2
CSATQGLYSNQPQHF TGCAGTGCTACCCAGGGCCTATATAGCAATCAGCCCCAGCATTTT many TRBV20-1 NA TRBJ1-5
CASSLAYGHNEQYF TGTGCCAGCAGCTTAGCGTACGGGCACAATGAGCAGTACTTC NA TRBV7-2 NA TRBJ2-7
CASSDEGNQPQHF TGTGCCAGCTCCGACGAGGGCAATCAGCCCCAGCATTTT NA TRBV6-1 NA TRBJ1-5
CASSLRGGQGSTGELFF TGTGCCAGCAGTTTAAGAGGAGGACAGGGGAGCACCGGGGAGCTGTTTTTT NA TRBV12-3/TRBV12-4 TRBD1 TRBJ2-2
CASTLRIGVRDPGNTIYF TGTGCCAGCACGCTTCGGATAGGGGTGAGGGATCCTGGAAACACCATATATTTT many TRBV7-9 NA TRBJ1-3
CASSRQGNYGNTIYF TGTGCCAGCAGCCGGCAGGGAAATTATGGAAACACCATATATTTT few TRBV14 NA TRBJ1-3
CASRTGRLSNQPQHF TGTGCCAGCAGGACAGGGAGGTTAAGCAATCAGCCCCAGCATTTT many TRBV2 TRBD1 TRBJ1-5
CASSGVVEAFF TGTGCCAGCAGTGGGGTTGTTGAAGCTTTCTTT many TRBV25-1 NA TRBJ1-1
CASSAGLAGSTDTQYF TGTGCCAGCAGCGCGGGACTAGCGGGTAGCACAGATACGCAGTATTTT few TRBV9 TRBD2 TRBJ2-3
CASSLATQDNYGYTF TGCGCCAGCAGCTTGGCCACCCAGGACAACTATGGCTACACCTTC many TRBV5-1 NA TRBJ1-2
CASSQGSSGSYEQYF TGTGCCAGCAGCCAAGGGTCCAGCGGGAGCTACGAGCAGTACTTC few TRBV3-1 TRBD2 TRBJ2-7
CSARSGMNTEAFF TGCAGTGCTAGGTCAGGGATGAACACTGAAGCTTTCTTT NA TRBV20-1 NA TRBJ1-1
CASSLPRGHEQYF TGTGCCAGCAGCTTACCCCGAGGACACGAGCAGTACTTC many TRBV7-8 NA TRBJ2-7
CASSEPGQEAFF TGCGCCAGCAGTGAACCGGGACAAGAAGCTTTCTTT many TRBV10-1 NA TRBJ1-1
CAISGEGREAILHEQYF TGTGCCATCAGTGGCGAGGGGCGGGAGGCGATTCTGCACGAGCAGTACTTC many TRBV10-3 TRBD2 TRBJ2-7
CAISEVGLAGEQYF TGTGCCATCAGTGAGGTGGGACTAGCGGGAGAACAGTACTTC NA TRBV6-6 TRBD2 TRBJ2-7
CASTPDRTYNSPLHF TGTGCCAGCACCCCGGACAGGACGTATAATTCACCCCTCCACTTT many TRBV2 TRBD1 TRBJ1-6
CASSSRDSRGSNQPQHF TGTGCTAGCAGCTCCCGGGACAGCCGGGGTAGCAATCAGCCCCAGCATTTT many TRBV7-7 TRBD1 TRBJ1-5
CSSAGGKETQYF TGCAGCTCAGCGGGGGGCAAGGAGACCCAGTACTTC NA TRBV29-1 TRBD2 TRBJ2-5
CASSERLQGSLSPLHF TGCGCCAGCAGTGAGAGGCTACAGGGGTCTTTGTCACCCCTCCACTTT many TRBV10-2 TRBD1 TRBJ1-6
CASSLGDRGRIEQYF TGTGCCAGCAGCTTAGGGGACAGGGGTCGAATTGAGCAGTACTTC NA TRBV5-4 TRBD1 TRBJ2-7
CAPAGKGQCCSYNSPLHF TGTGCTCCAGCAGGGAAGGGACAGTGTTGCTCCTATAATTCACCCCTCCACTTT NA TRBV2 TRBD1 TRBJ1-6
CSAPITGVNNYGYTF TGCAGTGCTCCTATCACAGGAGTTAATAACTATGGCTACACCTTC many TRBV20-1 NA TRBJ1-2
CSVGRGGLNEKLFF TGCAGCGTTGGACGTGGAGGTCTGAATGAAAAACTGTTTTTT many TRBV29-1 NA TRBJ1-4
CASSSGDFNEKLFF TGTGCCAGCAGCTCGGGAGACTTTAATGAAAAACTGTTTTTT many TRBV5-8 NA TRBJ1-4
CASSRGQGMISPLHF TGTGCCAGCAGCAGGGGACAGGGGATGATTTCACCCCTCCACTTT NA TRBV7-8 TRBD1 TRBJ1-6
CASSSDGTSGKTYEQYF TGTGCCAGCAGCTCCGACGGGACTAGCGGGAAAACCTACGAGCAGTACTTC NA TRBV7-2 TRBD2 TRBJ2-7
CASSQSVGLSVGGETQYF TGCGCCAGCAGCCAAAGTGTGGGACTCTCGGTCGGAGGGGAGACCCAGTACTTC NA TRBV4-1 NA TRBJ2-5
CATSREGTGDSNQPQHF TGTGCCACCAGCAGAGAAGGGACAGGGGATAGCAATCAGCCCCAGCATTTT NA TRBV15 TRBD1 TRBJ1-5
CASSLAVVHPDTQYF TGTGCCAGCAGCTTGGCTGTGGTACACCCAGATACGCAGTATTTT NA TRBV5-6 NA TRBJ2-3
CSVDGGAGEIQYF TGCAGCGTCGACGGGGGGGCCGGGGAGATCCAGTACTTC NA TRBV29-1 TRBD2 TRBJ2-5
CASSQQGKNTEAFF TGTGCCAGCAGTCAACAGGGGAAGAACACTGAAGCTTTCTTT many TRBV10-3 TRBD1 TRBJ1-1
CASSPGGNTIYF TGTGCCAGCAGTCCGGGTGGAAACACCATATATTTT once TRBV7-9 NA TRBJ1-3